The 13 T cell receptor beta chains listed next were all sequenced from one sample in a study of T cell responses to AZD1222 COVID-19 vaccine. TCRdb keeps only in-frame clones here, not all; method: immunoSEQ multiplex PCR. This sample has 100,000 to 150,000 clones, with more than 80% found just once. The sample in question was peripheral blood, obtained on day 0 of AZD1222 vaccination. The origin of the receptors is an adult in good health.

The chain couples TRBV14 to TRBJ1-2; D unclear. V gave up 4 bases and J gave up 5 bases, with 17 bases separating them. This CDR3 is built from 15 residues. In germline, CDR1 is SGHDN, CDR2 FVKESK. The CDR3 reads CASSPTVVRSYGYTF. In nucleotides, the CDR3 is TGTGCCAGCAGCCCCACAGTAGTGAGGTCATATGGCTACACCTTC.

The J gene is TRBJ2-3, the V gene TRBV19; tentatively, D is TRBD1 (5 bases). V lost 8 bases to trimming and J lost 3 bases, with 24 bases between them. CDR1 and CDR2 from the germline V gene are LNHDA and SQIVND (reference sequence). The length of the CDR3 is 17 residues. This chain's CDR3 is CASRKRQQTLGTDTQYF. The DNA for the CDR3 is TGTGCCAGTCGAAAGCGACAGCAAACCCTTGGGACAGATACGCAGTATTTT.

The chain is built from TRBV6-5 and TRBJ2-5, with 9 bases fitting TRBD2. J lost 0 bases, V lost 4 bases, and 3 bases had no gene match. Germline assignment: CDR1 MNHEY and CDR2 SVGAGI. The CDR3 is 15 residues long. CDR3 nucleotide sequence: TGTGCCAGCAGTTCCCGACTAGCGGACCAAGAGACCCAGTACTTC. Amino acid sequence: CASSSRLADQETQYF.

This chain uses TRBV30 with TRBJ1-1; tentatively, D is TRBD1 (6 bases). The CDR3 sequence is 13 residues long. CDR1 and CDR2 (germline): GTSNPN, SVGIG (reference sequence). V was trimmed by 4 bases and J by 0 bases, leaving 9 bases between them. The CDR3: CAWTGGVNTEAFF. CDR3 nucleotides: TGTGCCTGGACCGGGGGCGTGAACACTGAAGCTTTCTTT.

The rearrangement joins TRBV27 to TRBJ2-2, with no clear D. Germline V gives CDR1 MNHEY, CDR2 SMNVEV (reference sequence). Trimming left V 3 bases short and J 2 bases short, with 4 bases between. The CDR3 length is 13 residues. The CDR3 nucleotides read TGTGCCAGCAGTTTTCTCAACACCGGGGAGCTGTTTTTT. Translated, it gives CASSFLNTGELFF.

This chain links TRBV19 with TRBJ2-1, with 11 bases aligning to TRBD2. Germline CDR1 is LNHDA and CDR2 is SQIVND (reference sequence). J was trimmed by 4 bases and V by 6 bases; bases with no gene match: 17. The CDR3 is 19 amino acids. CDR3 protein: CASRESTSGILMGYNEQFF. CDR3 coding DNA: TGTGCCAGTAGGGAATCGACTAGCGGGATCCTAATGGGTTACAATGAGCAGTTCTTC.

CDR3 coding DNA: TGTGCCAGCAGCACCTGGCAGGGAGGAGGGGAAGCTTTCTTT. Translated: CASSTWQGGGEAFF. V and J are TRBV5-4 and TRBJ1-1; the D gene is possibly TRBD1 (5 bases). This CDR3 contains 14 residues. Germline CDR1 is SGHNT and CDR2 is YYREEE (reference sequence). The V gene lost 4 bases and the J gene lost 8 bases, with 18 bases spanning the gap.

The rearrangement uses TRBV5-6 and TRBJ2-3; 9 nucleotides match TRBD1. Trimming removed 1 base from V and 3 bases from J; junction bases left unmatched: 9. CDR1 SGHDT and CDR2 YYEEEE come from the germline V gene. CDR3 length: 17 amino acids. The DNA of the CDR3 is TGTGCCAGCAGCTTGTTTATAGGACAGGGGACGACAGATACGCAGTATTTT. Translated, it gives CASSLFIGQGTTDTQYF. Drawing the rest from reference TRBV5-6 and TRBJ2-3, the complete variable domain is DAGVTQSPTHLIKTRGQQVTLRCSPKSGHDTVSWYQQALGQGPQFIFQYYEEEERQRGNFPDRFSGHQFPNYSSELNVNALLLGDSALYLCASSLFIGQGTTDTQYFGPGTRLTVL.

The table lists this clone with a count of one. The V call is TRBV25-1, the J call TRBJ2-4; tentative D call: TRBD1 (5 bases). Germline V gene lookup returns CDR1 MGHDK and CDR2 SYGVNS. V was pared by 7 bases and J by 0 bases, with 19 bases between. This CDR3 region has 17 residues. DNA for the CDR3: TGTGCCAGCATCTCCAAGGTGACAGTCTTAGCCAAAAACATTCAGTACTTC. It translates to CASISKVTVLAKNIQYF.

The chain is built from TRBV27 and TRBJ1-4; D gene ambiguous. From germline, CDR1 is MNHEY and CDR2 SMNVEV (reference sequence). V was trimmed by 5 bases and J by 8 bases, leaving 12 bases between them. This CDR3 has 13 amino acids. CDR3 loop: CASSRAPGEKLFF. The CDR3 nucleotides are TGTGCCAGCAGTAGGGCTCCGGGGGAAAAACTGTTTTTT. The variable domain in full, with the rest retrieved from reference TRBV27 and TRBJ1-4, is EAQVTQNPRYLITVTGKKLTVTCSQNMNHEYMSWYRQDPGLGLRQIYYSMNVEVTDKGDVPEGYKVSRKEKRNFPLILESPSPNQTSLYFCASSRAPGEKLFFGSGTQLSVL.

CDR3 sequence reads: CASSPQGGGNSYEQYF. The CDR3 DNA reads TGTGCCAGCAGCCCTCAAGGGGGCGGGAACTCCTACGAGCAGTACTTC. This chain connects TRBV7-2 to TRBJ2-7; weak D call: TRBD1 (7 bases). With 5 bases removed from V and 0 bases from J, the gap between germline ends came to 17 bases. The CDR3 consists of 16 residues. In germline, CDR1 is SGHTA, CDR2 FQGNSA.

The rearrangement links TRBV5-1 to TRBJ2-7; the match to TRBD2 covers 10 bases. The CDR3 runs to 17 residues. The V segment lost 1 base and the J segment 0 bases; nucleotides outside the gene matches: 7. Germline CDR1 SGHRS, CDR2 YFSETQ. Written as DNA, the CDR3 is TGCGCCAGCAGCTTGTCTACTAGCGGGATGAGCTCCTACGAGCAGTACTTC. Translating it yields CASSLSTSGMSSYEQYF.

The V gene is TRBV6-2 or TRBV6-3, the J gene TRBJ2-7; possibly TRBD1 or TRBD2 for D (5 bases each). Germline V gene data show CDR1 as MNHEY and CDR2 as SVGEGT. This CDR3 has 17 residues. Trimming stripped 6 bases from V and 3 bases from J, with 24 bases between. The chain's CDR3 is CASSPLGEIANYYEQYF. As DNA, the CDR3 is TGTGCCAGCAGCCCTCTGGGGGAAATAGCCAACTACTACGAGCAGTACTTC.